This T cell receptor beta chain emerged from a study of T-cell memory formation after mild COVID-19. Germline V gives CDR1 SGHDT, CDR2 YYEEEE. J was trimmed by 10 bases and V by 6 bases; bases with no gene match: 13. The CDR3 sequence is 16 residues long. This clonotype was picked up a small number of times. Its antigen is not known. General study findings and limits: Cross-reactive memory seemingly joined, as some responding clones were found in pre-infection memory.

MiXCR, applied by TCRdb to the 5' RACE reads, yields one record per CDR3 protein. The repertoire holds about 210,000 distinct CDR3 sequences, with 8% to 11% as singletons. This rearrangement joins TRBV5-6 to TRBJ1-6; 10 bases agree with TRBD1. This TCR was sampled from a young man who had mild COVID-19 (a few samples of this study predate the infection). Cell type and time point are not known. Sequencing was performed on PBMCs or a T cell subset sorted from them (not recorded which). CDR3 protein: CASIRRDRGTRSPLHF. The CDR3 DNA follows: TGTGCCAGCATCCGCCGGGACAGGGGTACAAGGTCACCCCTCCACTTT.